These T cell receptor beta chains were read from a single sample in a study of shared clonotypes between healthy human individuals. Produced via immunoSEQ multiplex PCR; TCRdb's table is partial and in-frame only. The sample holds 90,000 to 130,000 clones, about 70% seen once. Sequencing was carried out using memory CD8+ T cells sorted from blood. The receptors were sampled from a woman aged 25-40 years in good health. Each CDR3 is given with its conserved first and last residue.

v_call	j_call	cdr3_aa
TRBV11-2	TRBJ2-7	CASSLTSGSSYEQYF
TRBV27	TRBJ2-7	CASSFARGAYEQYF
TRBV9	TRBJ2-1	CASSVGDEQFF
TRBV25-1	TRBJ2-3	CASSEDSSTDTQYF
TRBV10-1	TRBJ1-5	CASSESGRSSNQPQHF
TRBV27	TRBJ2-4	CASSYISDNLNIQYF
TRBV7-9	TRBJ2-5	CASRRSEQETQYF
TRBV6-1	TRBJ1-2	CASSEAPILPYDGYTF
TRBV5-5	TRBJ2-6	CASSSGAGANVLTF
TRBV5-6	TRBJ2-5	CASSARDLEGETQYF
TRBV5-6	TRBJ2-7	CASSQEGAGGPNEQYF
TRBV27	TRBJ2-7	CASSLSGRSSYEQYF
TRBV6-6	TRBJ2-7	CASSSPGLGDVHEQYF
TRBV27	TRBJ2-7	CASSLSASYEQYF
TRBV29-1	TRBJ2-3	CSVKPGTGDTDTQYF
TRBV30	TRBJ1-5	CAWSAPRIQSNQPQHF
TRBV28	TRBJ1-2	CASRPAQGGSGYTF
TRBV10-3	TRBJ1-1	CAINPGQGFTEAFF
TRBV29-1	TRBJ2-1	CSLGLAGGGSYNEQFF
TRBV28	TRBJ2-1	CASSFRTSGQFF
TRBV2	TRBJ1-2	CASSGLRLGYTF
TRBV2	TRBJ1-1	CAGDIGGPEAFF
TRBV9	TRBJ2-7	CASSVGSGFSNEQYF
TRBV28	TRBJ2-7	CASSWDRALYEQYF
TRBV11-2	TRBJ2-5	CASSPTGGFLETQYF
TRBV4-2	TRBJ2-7	CASSQDRRGAYEQYF
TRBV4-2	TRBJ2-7	CASSFFSGGVDEQYF
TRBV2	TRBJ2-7	CASSLPGPISYEQYF
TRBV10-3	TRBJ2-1	CAISENPIYNEQFF
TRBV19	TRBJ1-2	CASSIWALDSRGYTF
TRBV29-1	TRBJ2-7	CSVEDTYRYEQYF
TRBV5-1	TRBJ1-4	CASSLEQERIATNEKLFF
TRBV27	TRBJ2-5	CASSSGTGGAETQYF
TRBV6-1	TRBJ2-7	CASSEEGTGAVEQYF
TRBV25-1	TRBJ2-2	CASSESRLAGENTGELFF
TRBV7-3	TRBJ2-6	CASSAFRVAGANVLTF
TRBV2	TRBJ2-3	CASRGLAGRGDTQYF
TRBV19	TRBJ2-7	CASSNSPLDPGQGTYEQYF
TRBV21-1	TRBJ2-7	CASSNLRDRAPHEQYF
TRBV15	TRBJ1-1	CATSRDLRVTEAFF
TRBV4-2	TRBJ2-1	CASSQVASGSNEQFF
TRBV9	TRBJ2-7	CASSVGQGDSYEQYF
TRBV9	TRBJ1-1	CASSPGHAEAFF
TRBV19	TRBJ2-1	CASSTSSANNEQFF